What follows are 17 T cell receptor beta chains derived from one specimen sequenced in a study of blood T cells in healthy people across ages. PCR was performed a second time for roughly 7 to 12 cycles using a sample-barcoded 5' primer and a J-beta primer mix. Each CDR3 protein is one row after TCRdb ran MiXCR on the 5' RACE reads. This repertoire shows about 780,000 distinct CDR3 sequences, roughly 26% found once; its top ten account for about 3%. These data were also reused for a study on T cells of mothers and their children.

Sequencing was done on a sample of blood. The source is a boy between 10 and 17 years old in good health.

This clonotype was seen repeatedly, ten times or more. V gene TRBV6-5 combines with J gene TRBJ2-5; 12 bases fit TRBD2. V shed 0 bases, J shed 2 bases, and the junction held 4 bases outside the gene matches. In germline, CDR1 is MNHEY, CDR2 SVGAGI. The CDR3 contains 17 residues. The CDR3 bases are TGTGCCAGCAGTTACTCTACTAGCGGGGGGACACAAGAGACCCAGTACTTC. This sequence encodes CASSYSTSGGTQETQYF.

This clonotype was detected a few times. The gene calls are TRBV3-1 and TRBJ1-4; possibly TRBD1 for D (6 bases). Germline loops: CDR1 LGHDT, CDR2 YNNKEL (reference sequence). Trimming removed 4 bases at V and 0 bases at J, with 9 bases between. The CDR3 is 15 residues long. CDR3 sequence reads: CASSRTEATNEKLFF. CDR3 nucleotide sequence: TGTGCCAGCAGCCGGACAGAGGCAACTAATGAAAAACTGTTTTTT.

CDR3 nucleotides: TGTGCCAGCAGCCCCGCAGTAGCAACTAATGAAAAACTGTTTTTT. It translates to CASSPAVATNEKLFF. V gene TRBV7-9 combines with J gene TRBJ1-4, with D unresolved. Trimming removed 5 bases from V and 0 bases from J, with 10 bases in between. Germline V gene sequence: CDR1 SEHNR, CDR2 FQNEAQ (reference sequence). The CDR3 runs 15 residues.

The chain employs TRBV5-1 and TRBJ2-5, with D possibly being TRBD2 (5 bases). The CDR3 extends over 15 amino acids. Germline V gene sequence: CDR1 SGHRS, CDR2 YFSETQ. Trimming shortened V by 0 bases and J by 0 bases, and 9 bases separated the two germline ends. The CDR3 here is CASSLGAVNQETQYF. CDR3 DNA sequence: TGCGCCAGCAGCTTGGGAGCGGTTAACCAAGAGACCCAGTACTTC.

The gene calls are TRBV5-1 and TRBJ2-1; TRBD1 is a possible D gene (6 bases). V was pared by 4 bases and J by 4 bases, with 12 bases between. The CDR3 runs 14 residues. Germline CDR1 is SGHRS and CDR2 is YFSETQ. The CDR3 spells CASSLGAQYNEQFF. For the CDR3, the DNA is TGCGCCAGCAGCCTGGGGGCACAGTACAATGAGCAGTTCTTC.

This chain joins TRBV11-2 and TRBJ1-1, with D unclear. Trimming left V 8 bases short and J 3 bases short, with 13 bases between. This CDR3 comprises 13 residues. CDR1 is SGHAT and CDR2 is FQNNGV in the germline V gene. This CDR3 reads CASLTLLHTEAFF. The CDR3 DNA reads TGTGCCAGCCTTACGTTATTACACACTGAAGCTTTCTTT.

The V and J genes are TRBV15 and TRBJ2-7; D might be TRBD1 or TRBD2, each matching 5 bases. The CDR3 runs 16 residues. The germline gives CDR1 LNHNV, CDR2 YYDKDF (reference sequence). V lost 3 bases, J lost 2 bases, and 17 bases lay in between. CDR3 sequence reads: CATSSPGQGSTYEQYF. Here the CDR3 DNA reads TGTGCCACCAGCAGCCCGGGGCAAGGGAGCACCTACGAGCAGTACTTC.

The CDR3 sequence: CSAVRGGGETQYF. CDR3 coding DNA: TGCAGTGCGGTGCGGGGGGGCGGCGAGACCCAGTACTTC. The V and J genes are TRBV20-1 and TRBJ2-5, with 9 bases matching TRBD2. The CDR3 runs to 13 residues. Germline V lookup: CDR1 DFQATT, CDR2 SNEGSKA (reference sequence). After removal of 6 bases from V and 5 bases from J, the junction contained 7 bases not matched to a gene.

This clonotype was picked up a small number of times. The genes are TRBV20-1 and TRBJ2-5; D gene uncertain. V was trimmed by 0 bases and J by 5 bases, leaving 7 bases between them. This CDR3 contains 12 residues. Germline V gene lookup returns CDR1 DFQATT and CDR2 SNEGSKA (reference sequence). The CDR3 sequence is CSARDAAETQYF. The CDR3 DNA reads TGCAGTGCTAGAGATGCGGCGGAGACCCAGTACTTC.

This clonotype was detected only a few times. The chain couples TRBV6-1 to TRBJ2-7, with 7 bases that match TRBD2. The junction had 22 bases not matched to a gene; V was cut back by 5 bases and J by 6 bases. In germline, CDR1 is MNHNS, CDR2 SASEGT. The CDR3 length is 18 residues. Written as DNA, the CDR3 is TGTGCCAGCAGTCCCCTCCAAGGGACTACCCGGGGGAAGGGCGAGCAGTACTTC. Its translation is CASSPLQGTTRGKGEQYF.

The rearrangement joins TRBV12-3 or TRBV12-4 to TRBJ1-4, with D possibly TRBD1 on 5 matching bases. Trimming stripped 9 bases from V and 8 bases from J, with 10 bases between. CDR3 size: 11 residues. As DNA, the CDR3 is TGTGCCAGTCAGGGTTGGGAAAAACTGTTTTTT. Its translation is CASQGWEKLFF.

This clonotype was found a few times. The CDR3 region has the DNA TGTGCCAGCAGTTCCTGGGACAGGGGGAGCCAGACCCAGTACTTC. Translation: CASSSWDRGSQTQYF. The chain couples TRBV12-3 or TRBV12-4 to TRBJ2-5; TRBD1 agrees at 11 bases. V trimming: 4 bases; J trimming: 6 bases; junction bases outside the gene matches: 7. The CDR3 spans 15 residues.

The chain uses TRBV6-1 and TRBJ1-1, with 8 bases that match TRBD1. Germline V gene lookup returns CDR1 MNHNS and CDR2 SASEGT. V shed 6 bases and J 5 bases; nucleotides not matched to a gene: 14. The CDR3 loop spans 16 amino acids. Here the CDR3 reads CASSSLRQGRGTEAFF. In nucleotides, the CDR3 is TGTGCCAGCAGCTCCCTCAGACAGGGGCGGGGTACTGAAGCTTTCTTT.

This chain connects TRBV5-1 to TRBJ1-2; the match to TRBD1 covers 7 bases. Trimming cost V 1 base and J 7 bases; bases outside gene matches: 16. The CDR3 has 17 amino acids. Per the germline V gene, CDR1 is SGHRS and CDR2 is YFSETQ. CDR3 coding DNA: TGCGCCAGCAGCTTGAACCCAGGATTGACAGGGAAAAGTGGCTACACCTTC. It yields the protein CASSLNPGLTGKSGYTF.

The rearrangement uses TRBV28 and TRBJ2-7; 7 bases are shared with TRBD1. Germline assignment: CDR1 MDHEN and CDR2 SYDVKM. V trimming: 8 bases; J trimming: 4 bases; junction bases outside the gene matches: 20. The CDR3 spans 17 residues. CDR3 loop: CASGGGIPRDREYEQYF. As DNA, the CDR3 is TGTGCCAGCGGGGGTGGGATACCTCGGGACAGAGAATACGAGCAGTACTTC. The whole variable domain, remainder taken from reference TRBV28 and TRBJ2-7, is DVKVTQSSRYLVKRTGEKVFLECVQDMDHENMFWYRQDPGLGLRLIYFSYDVKMKEKGDIPEGYSVSREKKERFSLILESASTNQTSMYLCASGGGIPRDREYEQYFGPGTRLTVT.

The chain links TRBV11-2 to TRBJ2-7; 9 bases are a match to TRBD2. Trimming cost V 7 bases and J 0 bases; bases outside gene matches: 13. The length of the CDR3 is 17 residues. From germline, CDR1 is SGHAT and CDR2 FQNNGV. The CDR3 reads CASNMGLAGRISYEQYF. As DNA, the CDR3 is TGTGCCAGCAACATGGGACTAGCAGGGAGGATCTCCTACGAGCAGTACTTC.

This clonotype was found a few times. The chain couples TRBV6-1 to TRBJ1-3, with D perhaps matching TRBD1 (6 bases). V shed 1 base and J shed 0 bases, with 19 bases lying between them. Germline V gene sequence: CDR1 MNHNS, CDR2 SASEGT. The CDR3 totals 19 residues. The CDR3 is CASSEGGHGRLPSGNTIYF. DNA for the CDR3: TGTGCCAGCAGTGAAGGGGGGCACGGACGCCTCCCCTCTGGAAACACCATATATTTT.